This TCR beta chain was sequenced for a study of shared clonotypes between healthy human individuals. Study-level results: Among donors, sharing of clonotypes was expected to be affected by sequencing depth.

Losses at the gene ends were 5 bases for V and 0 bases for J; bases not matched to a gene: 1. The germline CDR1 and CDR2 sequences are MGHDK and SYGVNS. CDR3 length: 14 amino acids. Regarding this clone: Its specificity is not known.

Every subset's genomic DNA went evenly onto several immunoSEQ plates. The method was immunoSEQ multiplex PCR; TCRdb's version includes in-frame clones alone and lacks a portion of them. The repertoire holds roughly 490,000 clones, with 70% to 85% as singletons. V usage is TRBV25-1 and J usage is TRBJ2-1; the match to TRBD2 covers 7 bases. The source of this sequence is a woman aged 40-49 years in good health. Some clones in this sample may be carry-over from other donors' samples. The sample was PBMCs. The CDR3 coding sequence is TGTGCCAGCAGTCGCGGGAGCTCCTACAATGAGCAGTTCTTC. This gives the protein CASSRGSSYNEQFF.